These 22 T cell receptor beta chains were sequenced from one sample in a study of radiation and T cells in renal cell carcinoma (dated by TCRdb to 2018 to 2021). Read against the paper, the sample's time point label means: blood 4 weeks post-SBRT, at nephrectomy. In light of the paper, this sample's treatment or condition label describes: 15 Gy SBRT to primary tumor, nephrectomy 4 weeks later. The library was prepared using the immunoSEQ multiplex PCR assay. Sourced from immuneACCESS, this table was stored by TCRdb with only in-frame sequences that have V and J called. A share of the clones is absent; for the studies checked, an unresolved V gene accounts for under half, and the remainder has no known explanation. The sample records tens of thousands of clones, nearly 85% of which are singletons. The biggest ten clones account for 25% to 35% of the sample. The specimen comprised blood, sampled from a patient whose treatment included radiotherapy and nephrectomy. The receptors shown here come from a woman in her 70s with renal cell carcinoma.

The chain joins TRBV7-2 to TRBJ1-1; no firm D call. CDR1 SGHTA and CDR2 FQGNSA come from the germline V gene. CDR3 length: 15 amino acids. V gave up 1 base and J gave up 2 bases, with 11 bases separating them. The CDR3 sequence: CASSLGSGANTEAFF. CDR3 bases: TGTGCCAGCAGCTTAGGGTCGGGTGCTAACACTGAAGCTTTCTTT.

The chain joins TRBV10-1 to TRBJ2-2; 8 nucleotides line up with TRBD2. CDR1 is WNHNN, CDR2 SYGVQD, per germline (reference sequence). V was pared by 6 bases and J by 3 bases, with 12 bases of the junction left unmatched. The CDR3 runs to 17 residues. CDR3 sequence (DNA): TGCGCCAGCAGCGAAGCCCGGGGGGGCTGGGACACCGGGGAGCTGTTTTTT. This gives the protein CASSEARGGWDTGELFF.

In its sample, this clone ranks as medium-sized (0.01 to 0.1%). This chain connects TRBV6-5 to TRBJ2-7, with D perhaps TRBD1 (5 bases). The CDR3 consists of 13 residues. The germline V and J ends were trimmed by 6 bases and 4 bases, with 13 bases remaining between them. Germline V gene data show CDR1 as MNHEY and CDR2 as SVGAGI. CDR3 sequence (DNA): TGTGCCAGCAGACTACCTTCAGGGTACGAGCAGTACTTC. Translated, it gives CASRLPSGYEQYF.

The chain links TRBV5-1 to TRBJ1-6; TRBD1 agrees at 7 bases. Germline lookup yields CDR1 SGHRS and CDR2 YFSETQ. V lost 5 bases to trimming and J lost 9 bases; unmatched junction nucleotides: 14. The CDR3 loop spans 16 amino acids. The CDR3 sequence is CASSSGEGATTSPLHF. The CDR3 DNA is TGCGCCAGCAGTTCTGGGGAGGGGGCGACGACTTCACCCCTCCACTTT.

DNA for the CDR3: TGTGCCAGCAGCGAACAGGGGAATCAGCCCCAGCATTTT. Protein product: CASSEQGNQPQHF. The gene calls are TRBV6-6 and TRBJ1-5; 7 bases are a match to TRBD1. CDR3 size: 13 residues. V dropped 6 bases and J dropped 4; count of bases not matched to a gene: 3. Per germline, CDR1 MNHNY and CDR2 SVGAGI (reference sequence).

The CDR3 sequence: CASSLGKDRGNTIYF. DNA of the CDR3: TGTGCCAGCAGCTTAGGCAAGGATCGGGGAAACACCATATATTTT. This chain uses TRBV7-2 with TRBJ1-3; D gene uncertain. Trimming stripped 1 base from V and 4 bases from J, with 11 bases between. The CDR3 covers 15 residues. CDR1 SGHTA and CDR2 FQGNSA come from the germline V gene.

The gene calls are TRBV19 and TRBJ2-3; tentative D call: TRBD1 (6 bases). Deletions cut 3 bases from V and 2 bases from J, with 12 bases between. This CDR3 has 15 residues. Germline V gene data show CDR1 as LNHDA and CDR2 as SQIVND (reference sequence). In nucleotides, the CDR3 is TGTGCCAGTAGTATGGGTACAGGGTCCACAGATACGCAGTATTTT. Translated: CASSMGTGSTDTQYF.

This clone has more than one count but fewer than ten. The J gene is TRBJ2-5, the V gene TRBV19; maybe TRBD2 (5 bases). CDR1 and CDR2 (germline): LNHDA, SQIVND (reference sequence). This CDR3 contains 14 residues. V lost 3 bases, J lost 9 bases, and 17 bases lay in between. CDR3 nucleotide sequence: TGTGCCAGTAGTATGTCCTCGGGGTCCACCGCCCAGTACTTC. Residues: CASSMSSGSTAQYF.

The chain employs TRBV6-5 and TRBJ2-5; TRBD2 agrees at 7 bases. Germline V gene data show CDR1 as MNHEY and CDR2 as SVGAGI. This CDR3 is built from 15 residues. Trimming took 2 bases from V and 1 from J; bases not matched to a gene: 4. CDR3 sequence reads: CASSYGGGFQETQYF. The CDR3 coding sequence is TGTGCCAGCAGTTACGGGGGGGGTTTCCAAGAGACCCAGTACTTC.

The chain is built from TRBV2 and TRBJ2-7; D possibly uses TRBD1 or TRBD2 (5 bases each). V was cut by 6 bases and J by 2 bases, with 14 bases left in between. The germline gives CDR1 SNHLY, CDR2 FYNNEI. This CDR3 is built from 14 residues. Here the CDR3 DNA reads TGTGCCAGCAGGGGCTCAGAGGGGACCTACGAGCAGTACTTC. Residues: CASRGSEGTYEQYF.

V usage is TRBV11-2 and J usage is TRBJ2-1, with 11 bases aligning to TRBD2. The germline CDR1 and CDR2 sequences are SGHAT and FQNNGV. The CDR3 runs to 17 residues. The V segment lost 5 bases and the J segment 0 bases; nucleotides outside the gene matches: 6. CDR3 DNA sequence: TGTGCCAGCAGCGGTAGCGGGGGGGCCAGCTCCTACAATGAGCAGTTCTTC. It encodes CASSGSGGASSYNEQFF.

The rearrangement joins TRBV5-5 to TRBJ2-5; tentative D call: TRBD2 (7 bases). Per the germline V gene, CDR1 is SGHKS and CDR2 is YYEKEE (reference sequence). V was clipped by 5 bases and J by 4 bases, with 15 bases between them. The CDR3 contains 14 residues. The CDR3 reads CASSLRGAGETQYF. The CDR3 bases are TGTGCCAGCAGTCTACGGGGGGCGGGAGAGACCCAGTACTTC.

The chain employs TRBV18 and TRBJ2-1; 12 positions agree with TRBD1. The V and J ends lost 2 bases and 8 bases, in that order; junction bases with no gene match: 7. The CDR3 is 16 amino acids. Germline-derived CDR1 and CDR2 are KGHSH and LQKENI. The CDR3 nucleotides are TGTGCCAGCTCACCAGCTGCGGGACAGGGGGCTGATGAGCAGTTCTTC. It is translated as CASSPAAGQGADEQFF.

A word on this clone: Other DNA sequences in this specimen translate into the identical CDR3. V is TRBV27 and J is TRBJ1-1, with D perhaps matching TRBD1 (5 bases). Between the trimmed V and J ends, which lost 2 bases and 1 base, there was a span of 5 bases. In germline, CDR1 is MNHEY, CDR2 SMNVEV (reference sequence). The CDR3 runs to 13 residues. The chain's CDR3 is CASSLGQNTEAFF. As DNA, the CDR3 is TGTGCCAGCAGTTTAGGACAGAACACTGAAGCTTTCTTT.

The CDR3 region is CASSWDSSYEQYF. The DNA for the CDR3 is TGTGCCAGCAGCTGGGACAGCTCCTACGAGCAGTACTTC. The genes are TRBV7-6 and TRBJ2-7; 7 nucleotides align to TRBD1. CDR1 is SGHVS and CDR2 is FNYEAQ in the germline V gene. The CDR3 has 13 amino acids. J lost 0 bases, V lost 4 bases, and 0 bases had no gene match. Full variable domain (remainder filled in from reference TRBV7-6 and TRBJ2-7): GAGVSQSPRYKVTKRGQDVALRCDPISGHVSLYWYRQALGQGPEFLTYFNYEAQQDKSGLPNDRFSAERPEGSISTLTIQRTEQRDSAMYRCASSWDSSYEQYFGPGTRLTVT.

This rearrangement joins TRBV7-2 to TRBJ2-2; maybe TRBD2 (5 bases). Germline assignment: CDR1 SGHTA and CDR2 FQGNSA. V was pared by 2 bases and J by 0 bases, with 7 bases between. The CDR3 consists of 15 residues. For the CDR3, the DNA is TGTGCCAGCAGCTTAACTAGTACGAACACCGGGGAGCTGTTTTTT. Protein sequence: CASSLTSTNTGELFF.

This chain uses TRBV6-5 with TRBJ2-7; D not resolved. This CDR3 contains 12 residues. V lost 5 bases and J lost 5, with 10 bases in between. CDR1 and CDR2 from the germline V gene are MNHEY and SVGAGI. The CDR3 region is CASSRPGDEQYF. The CDR3 nucleotides are TGTGCCAGCAGTCGCCCCGGAGACGAGCAGTACTTC.

The gene calls are TRBV5-4 and TRBJ1-4, with D uncertain. Per the germline V gene, CDR1 is SGHNT and CDR2 is YYREEE (reference sequence). The CDR3 contains 14 residues. The CDR3 coding sequence is TGTGCTTACACCGACACGACAACTAATGAAAAACTGTTTTTT. Its translation is CAYTDTTTNEKLFF.

The chain carries TRBV10-3 and TRBJ2-3; the match to TRBD1 covers 10 bases. V shed 5 bases and J 5 bases; nucleotides not matched to a gene: 4. Germline CDR1 is ENHRY and CDR2 is SYGVKD. This CDR3 has 14 amino acids. The DNA for the CDR3 is TGTGCCATCAGTAAGACAGGGGGCAGAGATACGCAGTATTTT. Translation gives CAISKTGGRDTQYF.

A few counts support this clone. The rearrangement links TRBV5-5 to TRBJ1-1; no clear D gene. The germline V and J ends were trimmed by 2 bases and 7 bases, with 6 bases remaining between them. The CDR3 is 11 residues long. CDR1 and CDR2 (germline): SGHKS, YYEKEE (reference sequence). The CDR3 loop reads CASSFGGEAFF. CDR3 coding DNA: TGTGCCAGCAGCTTTGGAGGTGAAGCTTTCTTT.

This chain connects TRBV27 to TRBJ2-7; D unclear. The germline CDR1 and CDR2 sequences are MNHEY and SMNVEV (reference sequence). The germline V and J ends were trimmed by 5 bases and 0 bases, with 17 bases remaining between them. This CDR3 region has 16 residues. The CDR3 nucleotides are TGTGCCAGCAGTCCCCGTGCAGCCGCGAGCTCCTACGAGCAGTACTTC. It codes for CASSPRAAASSYEQYF.

The chain carries TRBV6-1 and TRBJ2-1, with D unclear. V gave up 0 bases and J gave up 8 bases, with 5 bases separating them. This CDR3 has 12 amino acids. Germline V lookup: CDR1 MNHNS, CDR2 SASEGT. In DNA, the CDR3 is TGTGCCAGCAGTGAAGCGGGCCATGAGCAGTTCTTC. Protein sequence: CASSEAGHEQFF.